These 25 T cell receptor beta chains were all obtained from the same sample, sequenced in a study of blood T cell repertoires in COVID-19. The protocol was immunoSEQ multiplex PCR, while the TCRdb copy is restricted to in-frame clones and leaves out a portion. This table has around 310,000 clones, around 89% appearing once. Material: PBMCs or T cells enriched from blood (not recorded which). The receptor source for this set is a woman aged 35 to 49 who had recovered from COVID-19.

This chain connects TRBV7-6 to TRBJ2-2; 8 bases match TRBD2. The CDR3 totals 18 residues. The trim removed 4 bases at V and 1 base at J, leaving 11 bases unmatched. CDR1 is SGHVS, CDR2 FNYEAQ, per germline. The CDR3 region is CASSWSPAGVLNTGELFF. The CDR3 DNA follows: TGTGCCAGCAGCTGGTCCCCAGCGGGGGTACTGAACACCGGGGAGCTGTTTTTT.

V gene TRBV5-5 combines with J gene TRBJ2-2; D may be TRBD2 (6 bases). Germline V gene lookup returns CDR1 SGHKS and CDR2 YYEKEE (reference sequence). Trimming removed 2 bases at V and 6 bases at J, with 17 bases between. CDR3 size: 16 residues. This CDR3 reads CASSFAPASVSGELFF. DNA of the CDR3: TGTGCCAGCAGCTTTGCCCCGGCTAGCGTATCCGGGGAGCTGTTTTTT.

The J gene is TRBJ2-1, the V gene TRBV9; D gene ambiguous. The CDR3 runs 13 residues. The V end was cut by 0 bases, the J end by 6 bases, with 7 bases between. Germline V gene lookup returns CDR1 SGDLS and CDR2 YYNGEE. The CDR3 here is CASSVVPRNEQFF. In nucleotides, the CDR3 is TGTGCCAGCAGCGTAGTTCCGCGCAATGAGCAGTTCTTC.

CDR3 amino acids: CASSLDGDSPLHF. The CDR3 DNA follows: TGTGCCAGCAGCTTAGACGGAGATTCACCCCTCCACTTT. The chain uses TRBV7-9 and TRBJ1-6; no definite D call. V gave up 1 base and J gave up 8 bases, with 6 bases separating them. The CDR3 totals 13 residues. Germline V gene lookup returns CDR1 SEHNR and CDR2 FQNEAQ (reference sequence).

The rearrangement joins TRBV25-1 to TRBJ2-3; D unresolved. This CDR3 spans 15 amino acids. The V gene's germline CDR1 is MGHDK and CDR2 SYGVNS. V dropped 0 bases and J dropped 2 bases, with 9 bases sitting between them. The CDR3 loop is CASSEYNGATDTQYF. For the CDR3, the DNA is TGTGCCAGCAGTGAATACAACGGAGCCACAGATACGCAGTATTTT.

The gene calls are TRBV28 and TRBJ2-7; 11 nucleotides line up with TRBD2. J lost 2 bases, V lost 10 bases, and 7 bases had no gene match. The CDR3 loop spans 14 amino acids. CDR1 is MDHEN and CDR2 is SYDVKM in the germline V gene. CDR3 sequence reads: CAITGTSGTYEQYF. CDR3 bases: TGTGCCATCACCGGGACTAGCGGAACCTACGAGCAGTACTTC. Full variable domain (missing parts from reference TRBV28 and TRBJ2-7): DVKVTQSSRYLVKRTGEKVFLECVQDMDHENMFWYRQDPGLGLRLIYFSYDVKMKEKGDIPEGYSVSREKKERFSLILESASTNQTSMYLCAITGTSGTYEQYFGPGTRLTVT.

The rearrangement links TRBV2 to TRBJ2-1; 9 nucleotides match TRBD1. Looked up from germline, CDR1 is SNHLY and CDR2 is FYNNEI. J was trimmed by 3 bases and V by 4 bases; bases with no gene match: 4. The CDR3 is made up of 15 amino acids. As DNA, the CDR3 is TGTGCCAGCAGTGCCGACAGGGGGAGCTACAATGAGCAGTTCTTC. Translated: CASSADRGSYNEQFF.

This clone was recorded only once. The CDR3 region is CASSQGGRPEAFF. The DNA of the CDR3 is TGTGCCAGCAGCCAAGGAGGGAGGCCTGAAGCTTTCTTT. The chain carries TRBV3-1 (or the pseudogene TRBV3-2) and TRBJ1-1; D remains ambiguous. Germline lookup yields CDR1 LGHDT and CDR2 YNNKEL (reference sequence). CDR3 size: 13 residues. V lost 1 base and J 6 bases, leaving 9 bases between the germline ends.

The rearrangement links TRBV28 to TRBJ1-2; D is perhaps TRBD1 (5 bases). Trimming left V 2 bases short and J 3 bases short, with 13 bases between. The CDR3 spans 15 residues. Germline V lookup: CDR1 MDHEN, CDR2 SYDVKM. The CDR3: CASSLGASSHYGYTF. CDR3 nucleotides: TGTGCCAGCAGTTTAGGGGCCTCCTCCCACTATGGCTACACCTTC.

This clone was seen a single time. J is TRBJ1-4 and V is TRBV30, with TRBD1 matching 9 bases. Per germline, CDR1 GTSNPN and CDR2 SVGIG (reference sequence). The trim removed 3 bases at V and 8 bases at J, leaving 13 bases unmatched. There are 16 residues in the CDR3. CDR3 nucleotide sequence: TGTGCCTGGAGGATATCAAAGGGACAGGGAGAAGAAAAACTGTTTTTT. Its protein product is CAWRISKGQGEEKLFF.

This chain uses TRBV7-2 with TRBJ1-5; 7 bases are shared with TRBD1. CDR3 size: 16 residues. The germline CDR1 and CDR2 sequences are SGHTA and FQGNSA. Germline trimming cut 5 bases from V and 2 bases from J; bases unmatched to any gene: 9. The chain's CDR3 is CASSPPTGDGNQPQHF. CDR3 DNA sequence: TGTGCCAGCAGCCCACCCACAGGGGATGGCAATCAGCCCCAGCATTTT.

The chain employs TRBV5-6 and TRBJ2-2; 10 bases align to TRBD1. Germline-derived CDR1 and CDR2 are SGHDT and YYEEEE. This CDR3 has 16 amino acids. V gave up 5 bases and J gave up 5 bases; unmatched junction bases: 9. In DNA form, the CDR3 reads TGTGCCAGCAGGATACGACGGACAGGGGGAACCGGGGAGCTGTTTTTT. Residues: CASRIRRTGGTGELFF.

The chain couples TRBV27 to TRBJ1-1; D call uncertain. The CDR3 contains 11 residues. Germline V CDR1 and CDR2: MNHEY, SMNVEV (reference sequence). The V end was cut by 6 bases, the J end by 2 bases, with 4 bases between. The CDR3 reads CASRRNTEAFF. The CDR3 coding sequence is TGTGCCAGCAGGAGAAACACTGAAGCTTTCTTT.

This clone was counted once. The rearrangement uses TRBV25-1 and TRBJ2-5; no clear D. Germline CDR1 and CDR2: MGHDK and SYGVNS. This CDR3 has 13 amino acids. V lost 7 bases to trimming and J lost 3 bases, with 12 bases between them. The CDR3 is CASTERSEETQYF. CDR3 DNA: TGTGCCAGCACTGAGAGAAGTGAAGAGACCCAGTACTTC.

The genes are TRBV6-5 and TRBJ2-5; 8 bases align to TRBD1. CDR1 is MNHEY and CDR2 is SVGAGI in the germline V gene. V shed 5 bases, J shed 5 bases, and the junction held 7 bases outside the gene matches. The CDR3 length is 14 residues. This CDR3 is CASSKDRVGETQYF. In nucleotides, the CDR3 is TGTGCCAGCAGTAAGGACAGGGTGGGGGAGACCCAGTACTTC.

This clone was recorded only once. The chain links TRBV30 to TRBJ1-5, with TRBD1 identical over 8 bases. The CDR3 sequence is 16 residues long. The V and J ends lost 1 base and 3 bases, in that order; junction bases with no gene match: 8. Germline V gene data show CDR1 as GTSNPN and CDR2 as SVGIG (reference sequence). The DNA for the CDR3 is TGTGCCTGGAGTGCCCTCCGGGACAGGAACAATCAGCCCCAGCATTTT. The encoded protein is CAWSALRDRNNQPQHF.

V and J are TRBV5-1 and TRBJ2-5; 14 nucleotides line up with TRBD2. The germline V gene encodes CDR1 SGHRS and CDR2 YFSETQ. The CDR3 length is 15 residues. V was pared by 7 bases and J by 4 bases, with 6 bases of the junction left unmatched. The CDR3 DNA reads TGCGCCAGCGGGACTAGCGGGAGTATGGGAGAGACCCAGTACTTC. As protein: CASGTSGSMGETQYF.

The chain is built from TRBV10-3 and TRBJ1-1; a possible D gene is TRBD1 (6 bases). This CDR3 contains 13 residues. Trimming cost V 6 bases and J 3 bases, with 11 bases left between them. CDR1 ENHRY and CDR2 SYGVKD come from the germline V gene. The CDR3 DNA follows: TGTGCCATCAGAGGGACACTTGACACTGAAGCTTTCTTT. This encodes CAIRGTLDTEAFF.

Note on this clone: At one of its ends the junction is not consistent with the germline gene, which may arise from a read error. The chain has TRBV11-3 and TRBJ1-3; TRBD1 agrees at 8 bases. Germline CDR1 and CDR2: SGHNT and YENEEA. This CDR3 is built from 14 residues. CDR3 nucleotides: TGCCGCGGGGACAGGCGCCTCTCTGGAAACACCATATATTTT. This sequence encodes CRGDRRLSGNTIYF.

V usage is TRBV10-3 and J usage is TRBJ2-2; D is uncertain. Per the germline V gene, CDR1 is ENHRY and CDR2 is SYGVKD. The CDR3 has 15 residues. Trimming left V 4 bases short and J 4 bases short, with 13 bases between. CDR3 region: CAISVQQVSTGELFF. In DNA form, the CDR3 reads TGTGCCATCAGTGTCCAACAAGTGTCCACCGGGGAGCTGTTTTTT.

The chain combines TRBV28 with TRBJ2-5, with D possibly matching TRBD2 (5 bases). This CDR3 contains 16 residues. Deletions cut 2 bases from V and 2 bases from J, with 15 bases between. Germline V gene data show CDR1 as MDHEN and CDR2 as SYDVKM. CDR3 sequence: CASSLGRGPAQETQYF. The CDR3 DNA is TGTGCCAGCAGTTTAGGGCGCGGGCCAGCGCAAGAGACCCAGTACTTC.

CDR3 residues: CASSELAAITYNEQFF. The DNA of the CDR3 is TGTGCCAGCAGTGAACTAGCGGCCATTACCTACAATGAGCAGTTCTTC. This sequence joins TRBV2 and TRBJ2-1, with 7 nucleotides matching TRBD2. The CDR3 sequence is 16 residues long. Germline V lookup: CDR1 SNHLY, CDR2 FYNNEI. V was pared by 2 bases and J by 2 bases, with 6 bases of the junction left unmatched. The entire variable domain, with the rest obtained from reference TRBV2 and TRBJ2-1, is as follows: EPEVTQTPSHQVTQMGQEVILRCVPISNHLYFYWYRQILGQKVEFLVSFYNNEISEKSEIFDDQFSVERPDGSNFTLKIRSTKLEDSAMYFCASSELAAITYNEQFFGPGTRLTVL.

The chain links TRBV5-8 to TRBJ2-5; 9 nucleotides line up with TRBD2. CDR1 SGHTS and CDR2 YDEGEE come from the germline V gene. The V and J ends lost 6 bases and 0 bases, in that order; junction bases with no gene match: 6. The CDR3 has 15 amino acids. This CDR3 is CASTGSGGYQETQYF. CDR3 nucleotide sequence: TGTGCCAGCACCGGTAGCGGGGGCTACCAAGAGACCCAGTACTTC.

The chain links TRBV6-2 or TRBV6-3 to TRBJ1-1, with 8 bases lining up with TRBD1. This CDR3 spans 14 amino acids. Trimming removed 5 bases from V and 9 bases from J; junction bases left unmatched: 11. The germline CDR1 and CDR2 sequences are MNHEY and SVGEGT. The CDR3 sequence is CASSKAGQVKKAFF. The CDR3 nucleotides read TGTGCCAGCAGTAAAGCGGGACAGGTAAAAAAAGCTTTCTTT.

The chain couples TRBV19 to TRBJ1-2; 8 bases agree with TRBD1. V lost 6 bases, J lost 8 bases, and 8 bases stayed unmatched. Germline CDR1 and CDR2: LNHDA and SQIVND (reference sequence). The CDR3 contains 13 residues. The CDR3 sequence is CASSRQGRRGYTF. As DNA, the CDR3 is TGTGCCAGTAGCCGACAGGGGCGAAGGGGCTACACCTTC.